Below, 20 T cell receptor beta chains from the same sample are listed, as sequenced in a study of cytomegalovirus exposure and HLA in healthy donors. PCR employed 60 Vbeta and 13 Jbeta primers. Clones were sequenced by immunoSEQ multiplex PCR, and TCRdb holds only the in-frame ones, with some missing. The repertoire consists of 95,000 to 130,000 clones, with roughly 79% occurring once and the leading ten covering about 1.6%. Sequencing was done on a sample of PBMCs. These receptors were collected from a woman aged 18 to 35 in good health and CMV-seronegative.

This clone is a singleton in its sample. The rearrangement links TRBV5-4 to TRBJ2-2, with TRBD1 matching 7 bases. The trim removed 0 bases at V and 3 bases at J, leaving 5 bases unmatched. Germline CDR1 SGHNT, CDR2 YYREEE (reference sequence). This CDR3 has 16 residues. The CDR3 is CASSLGGGRYTGELFF. The CDR3 DNA is TGTGCCAGCAGCTTGGGAGGGGGCCGTTACACCGGGGAGCTGTTTTTT.

This chain connects TRBV5-4 to TRBJ1-1; possibly TRBD1 for D (5 bases). The CDR3 covers 18 residues. With 0 bases removed from V and 2 bases from J, the gap between germline ends came to 20 bases. Looked up from germline, CDR1 is SGHNT and CDR2 is YYREEE (reference sequence). The CDR3 nucleotides read TGTGCCAGCAGCTTGGACTCCCTAGACAGTTGGGGCAACACTGAAGCTTTCTTT. It codes for CASSLDSLDSWGNTEAFF. The full variable domain, its missing parts supplied by reference TRBV5-4 and TRBJ1-1, is ETGVTQSPTHLIKTRGQQVTLRCSSQSGHNTVSWYQQALGQGPQFIFQYYREEENGRGNFPPRFSGLQFPNYSSELNVNALELDDSALYLCASSLDSLDSWGNTEAFFGQGTRLTVV.

This clone was seen only a few times. This sequence joins TRBV10-1 and TRBJ2-1; 10 nucleotides match TRBD1. CDR1 and CDR2 (germline): WNHNN, SYGVQD (reference sequence). The trim removed 7 bases at V and 6 bases at J, leaving 6 bases unmatched. CDR3 length: 14 amino acids. Here the CDR3 DNA reads TGCGCCAGCAAGCCGGGACAGGGGAGCAATGAGCAGTTCTTC. This translates into CASKPGQGSNEQFF.

The genes are TRBV6-1 and TRBJ1-2, with D unclear. Trimming shortened V by 3 bases and J by 4 bases, and 15 bases separated the two germline ends. The CDR3 is 15 amino acids. Germline V gene sequence: CDR1 MNHNS, CDR2 SASEGT. CDR3 amino acids: CASSERVSLGYGYTF. CDR3 DNA: TGTGCCAGCAGTGAGCGGGTCAGTCTAGGCTATGGCTACACCTTC.

This chain uses TRBV19 with TRBJ1-2, with 8 bases fitting TRBD1. This CDR3 region has 13 residues. The V segment lost 5 bases and the J segment 5 bases; nucleotides outside the gene matches: 4. The germline V gene encodes CDR1 LNHDA and CDR2 SQIVND (reference sequence). CDR3 in DNA: TGTGCCAGTAGTGTTACAGGGGGGTATGGCTACACCTTC. This sequence encodes CASSVTGGYGYTF.

A note on this clone: Compared with germline, one end of the junction differs, possibly owing to a read error. The rearrangement links TRBV7-9 to TRBJ2-1; weak D call: TRBD1 (7 bases). Germline CDR1 is SEHNR and CDR2 is FQNEAQ (reference sequence). This CDR3 spans 12 amino acids. Written as DNA, the CDR3 is TGTGCCAGCAGCCTTGGCGGGACAGAGCGGTTCTTC. As protein: CASSLGGTERFF.

This rearrangement joins TRBV2 to TRBJ2-7, with unresolved D. Germline V gene lookup returns CDR1 SNHLY and CDR2 FYNNEI. CDR3 length equals 15 residues. V lost 5 bases and J 4 bases, leaving 18 bases between the germline ends. CDR3 in amino acids: CASSPPESGVYEQYF. CDR3 coding DNA: TGTGCCAGCAGTCCCCCAGAATCTGGTGTATACGAGCAGTACTTC.

This clone has a single count. V usage is TRBV2 and J usage is TRBJ1-4; D not certain. The CDR3 runs to 14 residues. From germline, CDR1 is SNHLY and CDR2 FYNNEI. V gave up 2 bases and J gave up 0 bases, with 4 bases separating them. DNA of the CDR3: TGTGCCAGCAGTGAACTTACAACTAATGAAAAACTGTTTTTT. Translation: CASSELTTNEKLFF.

The J gene is TRBJ1-5, the V gene TRBV10-3; TRBD1 might be the D (6 bases). Looked up from germline, CDR1 is ENHRY and CDR2 is SYGVKD. The CDR3 is 14 amino acids. V lost 11 bases to trimming and J lost 0 bases, with 14 bases between them. For the CDR3, the DNA is TGTGCCGCCGGGACACCCTATAGCAATCAGCCCCAGCATTTT. Residues: CAAGTPYSNQPQHF.

The rearrangement joins TRBV5-6 to TRBJ2-7; possibly TRBD1 for D (6 bases). V gave up 4 bases and J gave up 1 base, with 12 bases separating them. The CDR3 is 14 residues long. Germline V lookup: CDR1 SGHDT, CDR2 YYEEEE. The CDR3 DNA is TGTGCCAGCAGCCAGGGGACGGGTTCCTACGAGCAGTACTTC. This gives the protein CASSQGTGSYEQYF. Together with reference TRBV5-6 and TRBJ2-7, the CDR3 gives the full variable domain: DAGVTQSPTHLIKTRGQQVTLRCSPKSGHDTVSWYQQALGQGPQFIFQYYEEEERQRGNFPDRFSGHQFPNYSSELNVNALLLGDSALYLCASSQGTGSYEQYFGPGTRLTVT.

This chain links TRBV7-9 with TRBJ1-1; D is uncertain. The ends were cut back, 1 base at V and 11 bases at J, with 14 bases in the middle. This CDR3 is built from 13 residues. Germline loops: CDR1 SEHNR, CDR2 FQNEAQ (reference sequence). The CDR3 here is CASSLGRLPGAFF. The CDR3 DNA is TGTGCCAGCAGCTTAGGCAGGCTCCCGGGGGCTTTCTTT.

Comment on this clone: Compared with germline, one end of the junction differs, possibly owing to a read error. The CDR3 spells CASSLASSEQYF. The CDR3 DNA reads TGCGCCAGCAGCTTGGCCTCCTCCGAGCAGTACTTC. The genes are TRBV5-1 and TRBJ2-7, with D uncertain. CDR3 size: 12 residues. Germline V gene lookup returns CDR1 SGHRS and CDR2 YFSETQ.

For the CDR3, the DNA is TGTGCCAGCGGGGGGGACAGGACTTCCTACAATGAGCAGTTCTTC. This codes for CASGGDRTSYNEQFF. This sequence joins TRBV28 and TRBJ2-1; the D gene is possibly TRBD1 (8 bases). V was pared by 8 bases and J by 1 base, with 15 bases between. Germline loops: CDR1 MDHEN, CDR2 SYDVKM. The CDR3 loop spans 15 amino acids. The entire variable domain, with the rest obtained from reference TRBV28 and TRBJ2-1, is as follows: DVKVTQSSRYLVKRTGEKVFLECVQDMDHENMFWYRQDPGLGLRLIYFSYDVKMKEKGDIPEGYSVSREKKERFSLILESASTNQTSMYLCASGGDRTSYNEQFFGPGTRLTVL.

CDR3 nucleotides: TGTGCCAGCCGATGGGACAAGAATACTGAAGCTTTCTTT. Translated, it gives CASRWDKNTEAFF. The chain carries TRBV6-5 and TRBJ1-1; a possible D gene is TRBD1 (6 bases). The length of the CDR3 is 13 residues. The germline V gene has CDR1 MNHEY and CDR2 SVGAGI. V was trimmed by 8 bases and J by 5 bases, leaving 15 bases between them.

The chain joins TRBV4-1 to TRBJ1-1, with D maybe TRBD1 (5 bases). V was pared by 4 bases and J by 11 bases, with 17 bases between. Germline V gene lookup returns CDR1 MGHRA and CDR2 YSYEKL. The CDR3 has 13 residues. The CDR3 sequence is CASSPLKGRGAFF. CDR3 sequence (DNA): TGCGCCAGCAGCCCCCTGAAAGGGCGGGGGGCTTTCTTT.

In the case of this clone: In the same sample, other DNA sequences code for this CDR3. The chain recombines TRBV2 with TRBJ2-1; no definite D call. The CDR3 contains 11 residues. Looked up from germline, CDR1 is SNHLY and CDR2 is FYNNEI. The V end lost 7 bases, the J end lost 5 bases, and 6 bases lay between the germline ends. DNA of the CDR3: TGTGCCAGCACCGTTAACAATGAGCAGTTCTTC. Its translation is CASTVNNEQFF.

In its sample, this clone was seen a few times. V and J are TRBV2 and TRBJ1-5; D uncertain. Germline-derived CDR1 and CDR2 are SNHLY and FYNNEI. Trimming cost V 5 bases and J 0 bases, with 11 bases left between them. The CDR3 is made up of 15 amino acids. The CDR3 DNA sequence: TGTGCCAGCAGTACCCGGGTCTCTAGCAATCAGCCCCAGCATTTT. As protein: CASSTRVSSNQPQHF.

V and J are TRBV27 and TRBJ1-3; no firm D call. CDR3 length equals 16 residues. V was shortened by 4 bases and J by 0 bases, with 13 bases between the two germline ends. Germline CDR1 MNHEY, CDR2 SMNVEV (reference sequence). CDR3 sequence: CASSSRSPYSGNTIYF. In nucleotides, the CDR3 is TGTGCCAGCAGTTCGCGTTCCCCATACTCTGGAAACACCATATATTTT.

A word on this clone: At one boundary the junction diverges from the germline segment, which might be a read error. V is TRBV2 and J is TRBJ1-4; D gene uncertain. CDR3 size: 13 residues. The germline V gene has CDR1 SNHLY and CDR2 FYNNEI. CDR3: CASSEAPYGKLFF. The CDR3 coding sequence is TGTGCCAGCAGTGAAGCGCCTTATGGAAAACTATTTTTT.

This clone was seen just once. This chain joins TRBV18 and TRBJ1-2; the D gene is possibly TRBD1 (6 bases). The CDR3 consists of 12 residues. The V and J ends lost 3 bases and 8 bases respectively, with 10 bases between them. Germline CDR1 KGHSH, CDR2 LQKENI. CDR3 protein: CASSPWTEGYTF. In DNA, the CDR3 is TGTGCCAGCTCACCGTGGACAGAGGGCTACACCTTC.